Given below is one T cell receptor (beta chain) in context. The sample holds many counts of this clonotype. Its antigen is unknown. No quality values exist for individual bases; no much larger clone is one base distant. Spanning cysteine to phenylalanine, the CDR3 consists of 17 amino acids. The retained sequence is limited to the CDR3, 51 bases, with the frame set at the first base. The CDR1 and CDR2 encoded by the germline V gene are SGHAT and FQNNGV. Cut back by 4 bases and 4 bases, the V and J ends lie 22 bases apart. This specimen's time point label, per the study, means: persistent/refractory GD, antithyroid drugs over 5 years with positive TRAb. RNA was extracted from PBMCs in TRIzol for both TCR sequencing and RNA sequencing. The diagnosis of Graves' disease followed American Thyroid Association guidelines. Patients for the study were recruited at an endocrinology department in Xi'an, China. Each patient gave about 10 milliliters of peripheral blood, collected in an EDTA anticoagulant tube. Ficoll Paque Plus density gradient separation was used to isolate PBMCs, and no further T cell sorting was performed. RNA quality was checked with an Agilent 2100 Bioanalyzer and agarose gel, and concentration with a NanoDrop 2000.

This entry is derived from a study of regulatory T cells in long-lasting Graves disease (dated by TCRdb to the early 2020s). Background for the entire study: Persistent Graves' disease was defined as persistently positive TSH receptor autoantibodies together with antithyroid drug treatment for over 5 years. In the clinical cohort, patients with persistent Graves' disease had used antithyroid drugs for an average of approximately eleven years. The study was conducted in China and was registered as a clinical trial. TCR sequencing covered around 13 persistent and approximately 20 newly diagnosed Graves' disease patients, 33 samples in total. Peripheral blood TCR sequencing and RNA sequencing compared persistent Graves' disease patients with newly diagnosed Graves' disease patients.

Study-wide findings and limitations: Only peripheral blood was studied, because thyroid tissue, the primary lesion, was inaccessible. Lower TCR Shannon entropy and fewer highly expanded clones were observed in persistent Graves' disease patients than in newly diagnosed patients, which suggested clonal expansion. Sequencing and analysis were restricted to the TCR beta chain. Preferential use of TRBV28, TRBJ1-2 and TRBJ2-5 was observed in persistent disease, whereas TRBV20-1 and TRBJ2-1 were favored in newly diagnosed disease. As a limitation, the authors acknowledged that the small sample size may reduce accuracy. A larger number of public clonotypes was shared among persistent patients (under 3,000) than among newly diagnosed patients (around 970).

Libraries were built with multiplex PCR. Sequenced on an Illumina HiSeq 4000. iRepertoire HTBI primers and Arm-PCR amplification of CDR3 regions were used to construct TCR beta libraries. PCR products were gel purified before sequencing. The published analysis was carried out like this. A total of roughly 67 TRBV and some 15 TRBJ segments were identified across samples and were used for gene usage analysis of CDR3 amino acid clonotypes. COPE and FqMerger were used to merge filtered high-quality paired reads into contigs. BLAST was used to align contigs to IMGT TRBV, TRBD and TRBJ reference genes, and CDR3 was defined according to IMGT. Any clonotype with a frequency above 0.1% was counted as a highly expanded clone. Shannon entropy served as the measure of repertoire diversity, while the Gini coefficient captured V-J evenness. A clonotype found in more than one individual was treated as public. TCRdb handled the public reads itself, with Q25 trimming in fastp and clone calling in MiXCR, and kept productive beta chains. When rows share a CDR3 protein, they turn into one entry using the most common DNA and genes. These V and J calls derive from TCRdb rather than the authors' analysis. Present in this sample are fewer than 550,000 distinct CDR3 sequences, 20% to 25% of which were seen just once. Over 6% of the sample is held by the ten biggest clonotypes.

The sequences come from peripheral blood mononuclear cells (PBMCs), collected when the disease was refractory, from a patient treated with antithyroid drugs. This receptor was taken from a female donor with Graves disease. The chain employs TRBV11-2 and TRBJ1-2; the D gene is perhaps TRBD1, on 6 matching bases. This receptor carries the CDR3 CASSSLLGGLGGYGYTF. In nucleotides, the sequence is TGTGCCAGCAGCTCCCTGCTAGGGGGGCTAGGGGGCTATGGCTACACCTTC.